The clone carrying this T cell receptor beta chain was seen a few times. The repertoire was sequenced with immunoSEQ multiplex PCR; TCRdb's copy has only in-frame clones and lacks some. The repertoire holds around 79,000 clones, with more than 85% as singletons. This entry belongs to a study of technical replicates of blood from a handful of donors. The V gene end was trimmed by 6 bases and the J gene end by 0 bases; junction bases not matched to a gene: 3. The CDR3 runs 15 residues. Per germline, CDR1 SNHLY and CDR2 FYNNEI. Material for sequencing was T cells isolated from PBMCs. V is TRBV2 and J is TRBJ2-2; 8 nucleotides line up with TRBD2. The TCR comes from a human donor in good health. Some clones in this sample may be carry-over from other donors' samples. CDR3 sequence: CASRVLAANTGELFF. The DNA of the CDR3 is TGTGCCAGCAGAGTACTAGCGGCGAACACCGGGGAGCTGTTTTTT.